The sequence of this T cell receptor beta chain was determined in a study of response to subunit inactivated influenza vaccine. This clonotype was picked up many times. V was pared by 5 bases and J by 4 bases, with 16 bases between. The CDR3 has 15 amino acids. TCRdb re-called the RT-PCR reads with MiXCR, one entry per CDR3 protein. The repertoire has hundreds of thousands of distinct CDR3 sequences, around 14% of them found once; the top ten carry 5.5% to 8%. The specimen was PBMCs from blood, collected roughly 15 days before vaccination. The rearrangement joins TRBV12-3 or TRBV12-4 to TRBJ2-3; possible D gene TRBD1, 6 bases. This clonotype was obtained from a man in his fifties who received an inactivated influenza vaccine. CDR3 residues: CASSPTLQGADTQYF. As DNA, the CDR3 is TGTGCCAGCAGTCCAACTCTACAGGGAGCAGATACGCAGTATTTT.